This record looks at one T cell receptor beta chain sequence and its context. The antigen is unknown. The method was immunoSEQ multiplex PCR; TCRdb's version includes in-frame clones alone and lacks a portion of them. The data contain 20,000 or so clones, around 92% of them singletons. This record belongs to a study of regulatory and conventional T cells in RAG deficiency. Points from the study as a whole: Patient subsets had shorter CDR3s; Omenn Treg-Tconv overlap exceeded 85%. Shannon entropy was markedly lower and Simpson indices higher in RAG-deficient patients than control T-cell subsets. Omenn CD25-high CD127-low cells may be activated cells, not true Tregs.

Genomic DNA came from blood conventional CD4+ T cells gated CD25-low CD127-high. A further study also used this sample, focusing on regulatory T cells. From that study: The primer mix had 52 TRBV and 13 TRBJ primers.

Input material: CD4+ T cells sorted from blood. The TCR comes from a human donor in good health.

CDR3 region: CASSPRSENTEAFF. CDR3 nucleotide sequence: TGTGCCAGCTCACCACGTTCAGAAAACACTGAAGCTTTCTTT. The rearrangement uses TRBV18 and TRBJ1-1, with D unclear. V dropped 1 base and J dropped 2 bases, with 8 bases sitting between them. Per the germline V gene, CDR1 is KGHSH and CDR2 is LQKENI. This CDR3 has 14 amino acids.